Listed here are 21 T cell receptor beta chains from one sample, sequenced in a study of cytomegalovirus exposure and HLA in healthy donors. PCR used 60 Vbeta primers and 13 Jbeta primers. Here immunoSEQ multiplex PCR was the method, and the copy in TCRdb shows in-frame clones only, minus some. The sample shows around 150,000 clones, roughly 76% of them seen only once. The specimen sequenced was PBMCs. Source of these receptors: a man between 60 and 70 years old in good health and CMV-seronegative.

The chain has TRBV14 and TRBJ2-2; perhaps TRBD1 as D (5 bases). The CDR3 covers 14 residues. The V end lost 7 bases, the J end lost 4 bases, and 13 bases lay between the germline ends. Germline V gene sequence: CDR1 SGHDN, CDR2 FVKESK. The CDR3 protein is CASNRRGATGELFF. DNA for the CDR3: TGTGCCAGCAACCGTAGGGGCGCCACCGGGGAGCTGTTTTTT.

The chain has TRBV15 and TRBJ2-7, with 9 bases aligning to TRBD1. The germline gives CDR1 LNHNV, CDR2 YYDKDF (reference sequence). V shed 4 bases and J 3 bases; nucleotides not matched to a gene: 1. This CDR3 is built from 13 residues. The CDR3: CATSMGQGYEQYF. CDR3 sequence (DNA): TGTGCCACCAGCATGGGACAGGGCTACGAGCAGTACTTC.

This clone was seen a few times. CDR3 loop: CAWSVFPAGGLVGELFF. The CDR3, as DNA: TGTGCCTGGAGTGTATTCCCAGCGGGGGGGCTGGTCGGGGAGCTGTTTTTT. V is TRBV30 and J is TRBJ2-2, with TRBD2 matching over 10 bases. With 0 bases clipped from V and 7 bases from J, the junction kept 11 bases outside the gene matches. The germline V gene has CDR1 GTSNPN and CDR2 SVGIG (reference sequence). The CDR3 extends over 17 amino acids.

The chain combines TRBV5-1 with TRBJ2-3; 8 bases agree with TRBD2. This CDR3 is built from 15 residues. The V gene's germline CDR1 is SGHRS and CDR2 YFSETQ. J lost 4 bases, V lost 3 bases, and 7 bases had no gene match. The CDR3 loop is CASSSRGGVADTQYF. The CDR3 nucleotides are TGCGCCAGCAGCTCCCGGGGGGGAGTCGCAGATACGCAGTATTTT.

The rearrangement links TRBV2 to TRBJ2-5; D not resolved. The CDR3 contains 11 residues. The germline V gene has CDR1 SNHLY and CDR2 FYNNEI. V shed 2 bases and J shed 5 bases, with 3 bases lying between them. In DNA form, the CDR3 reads TGTGCCAGCAGTGAATATGAGACCCAGTACTTC. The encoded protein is CASSEYETQYF.

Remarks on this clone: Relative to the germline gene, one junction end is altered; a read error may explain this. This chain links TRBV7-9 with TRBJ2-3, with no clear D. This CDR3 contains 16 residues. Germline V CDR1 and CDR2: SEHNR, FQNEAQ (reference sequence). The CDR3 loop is CSSSETRSSSTDTQYF. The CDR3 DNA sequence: TGTTCCAGCAGCGAAACGCGGTCCTCTAGCACAGATACGCAGTATTTT. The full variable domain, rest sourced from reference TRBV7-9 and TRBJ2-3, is DTGVSQNPRHKITKRGQNVTFRCDPISEHNRLYWYRQTLGQGPEFLTYFQNEAQLEKSRLLSDRFSAERPKGSFSTLEIQRTEQGDSAMYLCSSSETRSSSTDTQYFGPGTRLTVL.

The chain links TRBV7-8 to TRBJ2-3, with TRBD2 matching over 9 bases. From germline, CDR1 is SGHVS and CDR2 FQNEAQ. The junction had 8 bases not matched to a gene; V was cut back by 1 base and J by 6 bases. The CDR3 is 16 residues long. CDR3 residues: CASSLEGGRAFDTQYF. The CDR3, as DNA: TGTGCCAGCAGCTTAGAAGGCGGGAGGGCCTTTGATACGCAGTATTTT.

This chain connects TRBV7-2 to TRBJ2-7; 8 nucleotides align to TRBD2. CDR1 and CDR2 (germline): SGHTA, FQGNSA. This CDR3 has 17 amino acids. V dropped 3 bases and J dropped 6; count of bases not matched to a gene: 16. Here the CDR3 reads CASSLGGARGGGLEQYF. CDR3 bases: TGTGCCAGCAGCTTGGGAGGGGCTCGGGGGGGCGGTCTCGAGCAGTACTTC.

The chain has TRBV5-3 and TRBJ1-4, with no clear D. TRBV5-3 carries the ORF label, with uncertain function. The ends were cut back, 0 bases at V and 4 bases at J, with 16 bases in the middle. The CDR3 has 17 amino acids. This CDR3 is CARSLGVIGRGNEKLFF. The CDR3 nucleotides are TGTGCCAGAAGCTTGGGCGTCATCGGGCGGGGTAATGAAAAACTGTTTTTT.

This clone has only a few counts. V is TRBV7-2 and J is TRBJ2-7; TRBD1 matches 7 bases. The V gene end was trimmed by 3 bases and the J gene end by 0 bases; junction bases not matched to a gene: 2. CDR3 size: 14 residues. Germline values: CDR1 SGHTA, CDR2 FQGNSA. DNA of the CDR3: TGTGCCAGCAGCTTGGGACAGCTCTCCTACGAGCAGTACTTC. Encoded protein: CASSLGQLSYEQYF.

Written as DNA, the CDR3 is TGTGCCACCAGCAGAGATGTGGCTAGCGGTTACGAGCAGTACTTC. This gives the protein CATSRDVASGYEQYF. V and J are TRBV15 and TRBJ2-7; 7 bases are a match to TRBD2. The CDR3 covers 15 residues. Germline CDR1 reads LNHNV; CDR2 reads YYDKDF (reference sequence). J lost 4 bases, V lost 0 bases, and 6 bases had no gene match.

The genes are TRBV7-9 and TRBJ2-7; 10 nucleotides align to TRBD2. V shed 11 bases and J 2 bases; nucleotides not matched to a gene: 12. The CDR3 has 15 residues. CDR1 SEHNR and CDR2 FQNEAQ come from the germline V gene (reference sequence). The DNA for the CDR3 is TGTGCCGCCGCGGATAGCGGGAGGTCTACCTACGAGCAGTACTTC. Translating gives CAAADSGRSTYEQYF.

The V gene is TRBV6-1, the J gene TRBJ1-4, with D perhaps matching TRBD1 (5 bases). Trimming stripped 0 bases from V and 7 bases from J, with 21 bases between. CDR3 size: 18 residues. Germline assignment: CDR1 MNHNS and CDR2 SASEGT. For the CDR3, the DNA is TGTGCCAGCAGTGAAGCCGGGGGGTGGGGGGGGGAGCGTGAAAAACTGTTTTTT. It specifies CASSEAGGWGGEREKLFF.

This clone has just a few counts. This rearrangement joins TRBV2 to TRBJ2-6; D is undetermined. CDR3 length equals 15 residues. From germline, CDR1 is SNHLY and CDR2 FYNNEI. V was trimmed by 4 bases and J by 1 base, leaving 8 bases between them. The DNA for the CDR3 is TGTGCCAGCAGTGCTGAGGAATCTGGGGCCAACGTCCTGACTTTC. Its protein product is CASSAEESGANVLTF. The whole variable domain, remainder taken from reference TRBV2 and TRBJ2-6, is EPEVTQTPSHQVTQMGQEVILRCVPISNHLYFYWYRQILGQKVEFLVSFYNNEISEKSEIFDDQFSVERPDGSNFTLKIRSTKLEDSAMYFCASSAEESGANVLTFGAGSRLTVL.

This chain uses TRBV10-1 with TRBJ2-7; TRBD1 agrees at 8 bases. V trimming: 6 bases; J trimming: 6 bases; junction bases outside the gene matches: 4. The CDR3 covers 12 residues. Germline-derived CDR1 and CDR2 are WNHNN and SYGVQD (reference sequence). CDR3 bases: TGCGCCAGCAGAGGTACAGGGGGCGAGCAGTACTTC. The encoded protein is CASRGTGGEQYF.

The DNA of the CDR3 is TGTGCCAGCCATCTTATCGCGGGAGGAGGGGAGACCCAGTACTTC. Its translation: CASHLIAGGGETQYF. The chain recombines TRBV7-2 with TRBJ2-5; 8 bases line up with TRBD2. V shed 8 bases and J 5 bases; nucleotides not matched to a gene: 13. The CDR3 spans 15 residues. Germline CDR1 is SGHTA and CDR2 is FQGNSA.

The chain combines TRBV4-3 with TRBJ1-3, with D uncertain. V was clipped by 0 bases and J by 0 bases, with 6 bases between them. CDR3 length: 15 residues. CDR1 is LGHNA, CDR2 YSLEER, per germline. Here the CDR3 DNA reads TGCGCCAGCAGCCAAGACGTCGGCTCTGGAAACACCATATATTTT. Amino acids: CASSQDVGSGNTIYF.

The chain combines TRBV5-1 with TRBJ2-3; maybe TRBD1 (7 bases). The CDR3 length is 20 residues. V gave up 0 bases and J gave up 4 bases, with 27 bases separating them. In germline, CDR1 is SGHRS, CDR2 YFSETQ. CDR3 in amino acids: CASSLDLGRTGTAKADTQYF. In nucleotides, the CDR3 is TGCGCCAGCAGCTTGGATCTAGGGAGGACCGGGACAGCAAAGGCAGATACGCAGTATTTT.

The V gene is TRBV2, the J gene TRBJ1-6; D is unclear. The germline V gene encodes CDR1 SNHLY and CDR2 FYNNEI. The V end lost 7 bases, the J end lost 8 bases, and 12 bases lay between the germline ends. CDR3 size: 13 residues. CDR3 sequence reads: CASKAAAYSPLHF. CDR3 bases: TGTGCCAGCAAGGCGGCAGCCTATTCACCCCTCCACTTT.

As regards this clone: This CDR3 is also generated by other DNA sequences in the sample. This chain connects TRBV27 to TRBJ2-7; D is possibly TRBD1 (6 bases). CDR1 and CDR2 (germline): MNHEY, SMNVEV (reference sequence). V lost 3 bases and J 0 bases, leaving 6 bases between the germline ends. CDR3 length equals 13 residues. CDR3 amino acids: CASSLDSSYEQYF. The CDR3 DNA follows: TGTGCCAGCAGTTTGGACAGCTCCTACGAGCAGTACTTC.

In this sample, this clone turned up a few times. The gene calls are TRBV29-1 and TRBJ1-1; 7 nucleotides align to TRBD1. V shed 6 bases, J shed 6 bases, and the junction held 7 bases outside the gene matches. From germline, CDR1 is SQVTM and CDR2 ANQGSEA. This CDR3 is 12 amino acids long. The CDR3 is CSVNRGGPEAFF. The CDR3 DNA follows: TGCAGCGTGAACAGGGGCGGCCCTGAAGCTTTCTTT.